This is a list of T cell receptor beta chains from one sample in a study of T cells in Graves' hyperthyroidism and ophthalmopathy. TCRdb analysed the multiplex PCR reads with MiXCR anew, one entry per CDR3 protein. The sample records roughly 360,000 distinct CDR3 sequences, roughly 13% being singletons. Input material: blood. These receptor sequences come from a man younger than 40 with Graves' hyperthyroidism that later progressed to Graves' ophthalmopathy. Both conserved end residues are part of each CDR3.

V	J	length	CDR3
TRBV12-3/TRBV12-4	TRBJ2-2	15	CASSLVGMNTGELFF
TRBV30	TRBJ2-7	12	CAWSWGGGEQYF
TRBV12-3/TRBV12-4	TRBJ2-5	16	CASSPKGPLKWETQYF
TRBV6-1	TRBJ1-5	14	CASSEALSGQPQHF
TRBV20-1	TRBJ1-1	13	CSATPGGYTEAFF
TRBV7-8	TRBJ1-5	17	CASSLVGHHYSNQPQHF
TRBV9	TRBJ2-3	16	CASSVGGVPSTDTQYF
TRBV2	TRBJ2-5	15	CASSGRDSLQETQYF
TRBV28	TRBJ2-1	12	CASSWGYNEQFF
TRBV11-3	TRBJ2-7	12	CASSLGAIEQYF
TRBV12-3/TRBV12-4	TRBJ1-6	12	CASSLETGPLHF
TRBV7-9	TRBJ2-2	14	CASSLVLSTGELFF
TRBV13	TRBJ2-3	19	CASSPWTSGGLPSTDTQYF
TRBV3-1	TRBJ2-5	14	CASSPSEGTRTQYF
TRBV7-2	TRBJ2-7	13	CASSWGQAREQYF
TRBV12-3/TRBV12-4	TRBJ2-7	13	CASRPQGTYEQYF
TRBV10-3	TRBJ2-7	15	CAISDASIRGYEQYF
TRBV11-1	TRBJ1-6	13	CASSFLIGSPLHF
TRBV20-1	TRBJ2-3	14	CSARGLTSTDTQYF
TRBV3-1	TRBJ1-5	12	CASSSNNQPQHF
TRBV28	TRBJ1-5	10	CAAGAQPQHF
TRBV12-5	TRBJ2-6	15	CASGWGRSGANVLTF
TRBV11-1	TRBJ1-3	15	CASSVDRGRGNTIYF
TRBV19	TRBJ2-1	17	CASSFLRTASSYNEQFF
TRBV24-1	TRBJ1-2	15	CATSESTGPGYGYTF
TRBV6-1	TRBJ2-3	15	CASSRHRGNTDTQYF
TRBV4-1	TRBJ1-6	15	CASSQTTPYNSPLHF
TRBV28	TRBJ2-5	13	CASSLLEEETQYF
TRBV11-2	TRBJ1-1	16	CASTRGQGGWGTEAFF
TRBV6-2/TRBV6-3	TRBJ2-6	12	CASSYGANVLTF